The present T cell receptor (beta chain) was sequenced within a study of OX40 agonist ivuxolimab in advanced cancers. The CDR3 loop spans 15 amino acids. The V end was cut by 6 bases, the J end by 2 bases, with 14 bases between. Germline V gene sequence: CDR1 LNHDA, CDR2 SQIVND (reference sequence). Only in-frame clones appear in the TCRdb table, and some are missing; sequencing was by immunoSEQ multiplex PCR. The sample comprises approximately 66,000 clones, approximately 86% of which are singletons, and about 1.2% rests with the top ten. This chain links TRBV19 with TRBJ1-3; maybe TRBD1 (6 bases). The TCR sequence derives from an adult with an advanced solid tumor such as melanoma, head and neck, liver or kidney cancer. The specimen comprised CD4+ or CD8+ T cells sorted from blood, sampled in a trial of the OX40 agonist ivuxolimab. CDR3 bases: TGTGCCAGTAGCCCCACGGGGGCAGCTGGAAACACCATATATTTT. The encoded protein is CASSPTGAAGNTIYF.